The source of this T cell receptor beta chain is a study of blood T cell repertoires in COVID-19. Across the whole study: There were acute and convalescent COVID-19 samples, and they came from the United States, Italy and Spain. T cells, B-cell-depleted T cells, or PBMCs provided the cDNA or gDNA that served as material.

From germline, CDR1 is GTSNPN and CDR2 SVGIG (reference sequence). V was shortened by 5 bases and J by 0 bases, with 8 bases between the two germline ends. The CDR3 extends over 13 amino acids. Under the authors' procedure: Nucleated cell number was recorded as an estimate derived from reference gene primer amplification. This table comes from immunoSEQ multiplex PCR, and its TCRdb copy is limited to in-frame clones, with some not included. That table furnishes V, J and clone size, whereas the DNA furnished D and trimming. Of about 55,000 clones listed, 85% to 90% are singletons. The specimen sequenced was peripheral blood. The V gene is TRBV30, the J gene TRBJ1-3; D may be TRBD1 (5 bases). This TCR derives from a man in his sixties with acute or convalescent COVID-19. The CDR3 protein is CAWGRDSGNTIYF. As DNA, the CDR3 is TGTGCCTGGGGCAGGGACTCTGGAAACACCATATATTTT.